Presented here are 22 T cell receptor beta chains from one specimen sequenced in a study of control samples from healthy donors and cancer patients. Profiled with immunoSEQ multiplex PCR; TCRdb holds only in-frame clones, not every one. The sample has approximately 170,000 clones, 80% to 95% seen once. The specimen was blood. These receptors all stem from a woman between 25 and 40 years old in good health.

The rearrangement links TRBV21-1 to TRBJ2-1; the table gives TRBD2 as D, unverified against the DNA. TRBV21-1 is marked as a pseudogene. The CDR3 totals 12 residues. CDR3 residues: CASSTPYNEQFF. In nucleotides, the CDR3 is TGTGCCAGCAGCACTCCCTACAATGAGCAGTTCTTC.

The chain couples TRBV28 to TRBJ2-7, with no clear D. The germline gives CDR1 MDHEN, CDR2 SYDVKM. CDR3 size: 12 residues. Trimming took 5 bases from V and 7 from J, leaving 12 bases between them. The CDR3, as DNA: TGTGCCAGCAGTCCTGACGTTTCGGAGCAGTACTTC. It encodes CASSPDVSEQYF.

The J gene is TRBJ2-1, the V gene TRBV6-2 or TRBV6-3; TRBD2 agrees at 7 bases. Germline V gives CDR1 MNHEY, CDR2 SVGEGT. V was clipped by 2 bases and J by 1 base; unmatched bases: 11. CDR3 length: 18 amino acids. The CDR3 DNA reads as TGTGCCAGCAGTTACGCCCGAGGCGCGCGGGGGTCCTACAATGAGCAGTTCTTC. This translates into CASSYARGARGSYNEQFF.

This clone occurred a few times. V gene TRBV7-3 combines with J gene TRBJ1-2; perhaps TRBD1 as D (5 bases). V lost 0 bases, J lost 4 bases, and 9 bases lay in between. The CDR3 has 14 residues. Germline CDR1 SGHTA, CDR2 FQGTGA. The CDR3 sequence: CASSLTPGLYGYTF. The CDR3 DNA sequence: TGTGCCAGCAGCTTAACTCCAGGGCTCTATGGCTACACCTTC.

The chain recombines TRBV28 with TRBJ2-6; no clear D. CDR1 and CDR2 (germline): MDHEN, SYDVKM. This CDR3 spans 13 amino acids. Trimming left V 7 bases short and J 1 base short, with 5 bases between. The CDR3 loop is CASMRSGANVLTF. CDR3 coding DNA: TGTGCCAGCATGAGGTCTGGGGCCAACGTCCTGACTTTC.

This clone was recorded only once. This chain links TRBV27 with TRBJ1-3; no definite D call. The CDR3 length is 13 residues. The germline gives CDR1 MNHEY, CDR2 SMNVEV (reference sequence). V lost 6 bases and J 1 base, leaving 7 bases between the germline ends. CDR3 sequence (DNA): TGTGCCAGCAGACCGAGATCTGGAAACACCATATATTTT. Its translation is CASRPRSGNTIYF.

The J gene is TRBJ2-3, the V gene TRBV7-3; TRBD2 matches 9 bases. V dropped 2 bases and J dropped 5; count of bases not matched to a gene: 8. The length of the CDR3 is 16 residues. The germline V gene encodes CDR1 SGHTA and CDR2 FQGTGA. CDR3 in amino acids: CASSLRREGQGDTQYF. The CDR3, as DNA: TGTGCCAGCAGCTTACGGCGGGAGGGCCAGGGAGATACGCAGTATTTT.

This chain connects TRBV21-1 to TRBJ1-4; the table calls TRBD1, which could not be checked here. TRBV21-1 constitutes a pseudogene. This CDR3 is 15 amino acids long. The CDR3 loop reads CASPWGRGENEKLFF. In nucleotides, the CDR3 is TGTGCCAGCCCCTGGGGTAGGGGCGAAAATGAAAAACTGTTTTTT.

This chain links TRBV19 with TRBJ1-1; tentative D call: TRBD1 (5 bases). Trimming left V 4 bases short and J 4 bases short, with 16 bases between. This CDR3 spans 15 amino acids. The germline CDR1 and CDR2 sequences are LNHDA and SQIVND (reference sequence). CDR3 in amino acids: CASSRGGAPGTEAFF. CDR3 in DNA: TGTGCCAGTAGTAGAGGAGGGGCCCCGGGCACTGAAGCTTTCTTT.

Only one count was recorded for this clone. V and J are TRBV19 and TRBJ1-5; 8 nucleotides match TRBD1. The V segment lost 3 bases and the J segment 4 bases; nucleotides outside the gene matches: 5. Germline CDR1 LNHDA, CDR2 SQIVND (reference sequence). The CDR3 has 15 residues. CDR3 residues: CASSIRTGRNQPQHF. Here the CDR3 DNA reads TGTGCCAGTAGTATCCGGACAGGGCGGAATCAGCCCCAGCATTTT. The whole variable domain, remainder taken from reference TRBV19 and TRBJ1-5, is DGGITQSPKYLFRKEGQNVTLSCEQNLNHDAMYWYRQDPGQGLRLIYYSQIVNDFQKGDIAEGYSVSREKKESFPLTVTSAQKNPTAFYLCASSIRTGRNQPQHFGDGTRLSIL.

This chain links TRBV5-6 with TRBJ2-3; TRBD2 matches 10 bases. CDR1 and CDR2 from the germline V gene are SGHDT and YYEEEE. CDR3 size: 15 residues. V lost 4 bases to trimming and J lost 4 bases; unmatched junction nucleotides: 6. CDR3 in amino acids: CASSASGRVPDTQYF. CDR3 sequence (DNA): TGTGCCAGCAGCGCGAGCGGGAGGGTCCCAGATACGCAGTATTTT.

V is TRBV19 and J is TRBJ1-2, with 8 positions matching TRBD1. V was clipped by 4 bases and J by 6 bases; unmatched bases: 4. Germline loops: CDR1 LNHDA, CDR2 SQIVND (reference sequence). This CDR3 has 13 amino acids. The CDR3 DNA reads TGTGCCAGTAGTAGACAGGGGACTGATGGCTACACCTTC. Its protein is CASSRQGTDGYTF.

J is TRBJ1-1 and V is TRBV12-5, with D maybe TRBD1 (5 bases). V lost 0 bases and J lost 0, with 11 bases in between. Germline CDR1 reads LGHNT; CDR2 reads FRNRAP. The CDR3 runs 16 residues. CDR3 in amino acids: CASGLVERQMNTEAFF. The CDR3 region has the DNA TGTGCTAGTGGTTTGGTAGAAAGACAGATGAACACTGAAGCTTTCTTT.

The rearrangement uses TRBV1 and TRBJ2-4; whether TRBD2, the table's D call, matches the DNA was not checked. TRBV1 is a recognized pseudogene. CDR3 length: 12 amino acids. This CDR3 reads CTGGANQNIQYF. CDR3 in DNA: TGCACCGGAGGGGCTAACCAAAACATTCAGTACTTC.

On this clone: The same CDR3 can be traced to other DNA sequences in this sample. The chain has TRBV7-3 and TRBJ2-7, with D tentatively TRBD1 or TRBD2 (7 bases each). Germline values: CDR1 SGHTA, CDR2 FQGTGA. This CDR3 comprises 13 residues. V lost 2 bases, J lost 6 bases, and 11 bases lay in between. The CDR3 region is CASSLQGGGEQYF. In DNA, the CDR3 is TGTGCCAGCAGCTTACAGGGGGGGGGCGAGCAGTACTTC.

The V call is TRBV4-3, the J call TRBJ2-7; D not certain. This CDR3 contains 13 residues. The germline gives CDR1 LGHNA, CDR2 YSLEER. V gave up 0 bases and J gave up 2 bases, with 5 bases separating them. The CDR3 loop reads CASSQDRAYEQYF. The CDR3 DNA reads as TGCGCCAGCAGCCAAGATAGGGCCTACGAGCAGTACTTC.

The chain is built from TRBV28 and TRBJ1-2; TRBD1 is a possible D gene (6 bases). Trimming shortened V by 3 bases and J by 0 bases, and 17 bases separated the two germline ends. The CDR3 is made up of 17 amino acids. Germline V gene data show CDR1 as MDHEN and CDR2 as SYDVKM. The CDR3 DNA reads TGTGCCAGCAGTTTCCTTTCAGGGGTTGGAGCTAACTATGGCTACACCTTC. Translation: CASSFLSGVGANYGYTF.

As DNA, the CDR3 is TGTGCCAGCAGCCCGGGAGAGGGCACAGATACGCAGTATTTT. Protein sequence: CASSPGEGTDTQYF. The chain couples TRBV28 to TRBJ2-3, with a possible D match to TRBD2 (6 bases). The length of the CDR3 is 14 residues. CDR1 and CDR2 (germline): MDHEN, SYDVKM. Trimming pared 6 bases from V and 1 base from J, leaving 11 bases between.

This clone was detected once. The chain recombines TRBV12-3 or TRBV12-4 with TRBJ1-5, with D possibly matching TRBD1 (5 bases). The CDR3 consists of 12 residues. The ends were cut back, 5 bases at V and 6 bases at J, with 8 bases in the middle. The chain's CDR3 is CASSGDFQPQHF. The CDR3, as DNA: TGTGCCAGCAGTGGGGACTTTCAGCCCCAGCATTTT.

This rearrangement joins TRBV3-1 (or the pseudogene TRBV3-2) to TRBJ2-1; tentatively, D is TRBD1 (6 bases). V lost 6 bases to trimming and J lost 4 bases, with 13 bases between them. The CDR3 consists of 14 residues. Germline V gene sequence: CDR1 LGHDT, CDR2 YNNKEL (reference sequence). Written as DNA, the CDR3 is TGTGCCAGCAGACCAGGGGTGGGGTACAATGAGCAGTTCTTC. Its translation is CASRPGVGYNEQFF.

This clone was recorded once. V and J are TRBV9 and TRBJ2-1, with 8 bases lining up with TRBD2. Germline CDR1 reads SGDLS; CDR2 reads YYNGEE. Trimming at V came to 0 bases and at J to 15 bases, leaving 11 bases not matched to a gene. The CDR3 loop spans 14 amino acids. The CDR3 DNA reads as TGTGCCAGCAGCGTAGGCCCTTTAGCGGGAATGCGGTTCTTC. This gives the protein CASSVGPLAGMRFF.

The V gene is TRBV5-6, the J gene TRBJ2-1; 12 bases align to TRBD2. The CDR3 loop spans 15 amino acids. The trim removed 3 bases at V and 7 bases at J, leaving 5 bases unmatched. The germline V gene has CDR1 SGHDT and CDR2 YYEEEE. In DNA form, the CDR3 reads TGTGCCAGCAGCTCACTAGCGGGAGGTTGGAATGAGCAGTTCTTC. Its translation: CASSSLAGGWNEQFF.